These 5 T cell receptor beta chains were sequenced from one sample in a study of T-cell reconstitution after alpha-beta-depleted transplantation in children. Preparation of the TCRbeta library used unique molecular identifiers. TCRdb reprocessed the PCR reads via MiXCR and lists one record per CDR3 protein. The table shows 360,000 or so distinct CDR3 sequences, with 20% occurring only once. This specimen was PBMCs from the stem cell graft donor, taken from the stem cell graft. Receptors were obtained from a human donor who donated a stem cell graft to a child with acute myeloid leukemia.

This clonotype was observed many times. The chain combines TRBV20-1 with TRBJ2-1; 10 bases align to TRBD2. With V trimmed by 0 bases and J by 8 bases, 7 bases remained unmatched. In germline, CDR1 is DFQATT, CDR2 SNEGSKA (reference sequence). The CDR3 loop spans 15 amino acids. CDR3 amino acids: CSARDQASGRHEQFF. The CDR3 DNA reads as TGCAGTGCTAGAGATCAGGCTAGCGGGAGACATGAGCAGTTCTTC.

The V and J genes are TRBV7-2 and TRBJ2-1; D possibly corresponds to TRBD2 (5 bases). The CDR3 spans 16 residues. Trimming took off 4 bases at V and 8 bases at J, with 21 bases between the two ends. Germline CDR1 is SGHTA and CDR2 is FQGNSA. The CDR3 reads CASSSAKDSSDDEQFF. CDR3 coding DNA: TGTGCCAGCAGCTCTGCCAAGGACTCCTCGGACGATGAGCAGTTCTTC.

This chain joins TRBV6-1 and TRBJ2-1, with D possibly called TRBD1 or TRBD2 (5 bases each). Germline CDR1 is MNHNS and CDR2 is SASEGT. Trimming left V 5 bases short and J 6 bases short, with 11 bases between. CDR3 length equals 13 residues. CDR3 sequence: CASSPGPVNEQFF. The CDR3 nucleotides read TGTGCCAGCAGTCCGGGACCGGTCAATGAGCAGTTCTTC.

J is TRBJ2-7 and V is TRBV27, with TRBD2 matching over 14 bases. V lost 4 bases, J lost 5 bases, and 7 bases stayed unmatched. CDR3 length equals 16 residues. Germline-derived CDR1 and CDR2 are MNHEY and SMNVEV (reference sequence). The CDR3 DNA is TGTGCCAGCAGTTCGGGACTAGCGGGAGTTCGGGACGAGCAGTACTTC. The encoded protein is CASSSGLAGVRDEQYF.

This clonotype was seen only a few times. The CDR3 bases are TGTGCCACCAGTCGGGGTGAACTAGCGGGAGGACCTTACAATGAGCAGTTCTTC. Translation: CATSRGELAGGPYNEQFF. The genes are TRBV24-1 and TRBJ2-1; 12 bases agree with TRBD2. This CDR3 has 18 amino acids. Germline assignment: CDR1 KGHDR and CDR2 SFDVKD. V shed 6 bases and J 4 bases; nucleotides not matched to a gene: 12.